These 8 T cell receptor beta chains were all obtained from the same sample, sequenced in a study of beta chain features in type 1 diabetes. Sequencing targeted expressed TCRB transcripts, as all isolated RNA had been reverse transcribed. Repertoires were generated with immunoSEQ multiplex PCR, while TCRdb's copy carries only in-frame clones and drops some. The sample holds approximately 170,000 clones, approximately 7.8% seen once. Their cognate antigens are unknown. Study observations and caveats: Moderate yet significant TCRB CDR3 shortening was seen in Type 1 diabetes patients in all four CD4+ subsets.

The sequenced sample was central memory CD4+ T cells from blood. The receptors were gathered from a middle-aged woman with type 1 diabetes.

This chain connects TRBV28 to TRBJ2-7; 7 nucleotides agree with TRBD1. V was pared by 6 bases and J by 5 bases, with 13 bases of the junction left unmatched. The CDR3 has 15 residues. Germline values: CDR1 MDHEN, CDR2 SYDVKM. The CDR3 loop is CASRGDRSRVNEQYF. CDR3 in DNA: TGTGCCAGCAGGGGGGACAGATCCCGTGTTAACGAGCAGTACTTC.

This clone was found a few times. The chain couples TRBV11-3 to TRBJ2-5, with a tentative D call TRBD1 (6 bases). The germline CDR1 and CDR2 sequences are SGHNT and YENEEA. V lost 5 bases and J lost 5, with 18 bases in between. The length of the CDR3 is 15 residues. The DNA of the CDR3 is TGTGCCAGCAGCCTCGGGACCACAGGGTACGAGACCCAGTACTTC. It yields the protein CASSLGTTGYETQYF.

This clone was seen more than once but under ten times. The rearrangement joins TRBV6-5 to TRBJ2-7; 7 positions agree with TRBD2. This CDR3 is 15 amino acids long. V lost 8 bases and J lost 1; bases outside the gene matches: 11. Germline V CDR1 and CDR2: MNHEY, SVGAGI. CDR3: CASQRGGDQSYEQYF. In DNA form, the CDR3 reads TGTGCCAGCCAAAGGGGAGGGGACCAGTCCTACGAGCAGTACTTC.

The table lists this clone with a few counts. The gene calls are TRBV18 and TRBJ1-1; tentatively, D is TRBD1 (5 bases). The germline CDR1 and CDR2 sequences are KGHSH and LQKENI. The length of the CDR3 is 15 residues. Trimming cost V 6 bases and J 4 bases, with 18 bases left between them. CDR3 in amino acids: CASSSSQGPGTEAFF. The DNA for the CDR3 is TGTGCCAGCTCCTCCTCCCAGGGTCCCGGCACTGAAGCTTTCTTT.

This clone showed up just a few times. The chain couples TRBV7-9 to TRBJ1-5; no definite D call. V lost 6 bases and J 6 bases, leaving 15 bases between the germline ends. The CDR3 has 14 amino acids. Germline loops: CDR1 SEHNR, CDR2 FQNEAQ (reference sequence). The CDR3 DNA sequence: TGTGCCAGCAGTCCCGGCCTTGCAGGTCAGCCCCAGCATTTT. This encodes CASSPGLAGQPQHF.

The rearrangement joins TRBV6-1 to TRBJ2-1, with a weak D call TRBD2 (5 bases). The CDR3 consists of 16 residues. The germline V gene has CDR1 MNHNS and CDR2 SASEGT. V was pared by 3 bases and J by 6 bases, with 18 bases between. In DNA, the CDR3 is TGTGCCAGCAGTGATTCTAGCAGAGAATTGGGCAATGAGCAGTTCTTC. Translated, it gives CASSDSSRELGNEQFF.

This clone was counted between two and nine times. The chain is built from TRBV5-1 and TRBJ2-1; possible D gene TRBD1, 6 bases. The germline V gene has CDR1 SGHRS and CDR2 YFSETQ. Trimming removed 2 bases at V and 13 bases at J, with 10 bases between. The CDR3 spans 11 residues. The CDR3 DNA reads TGCGCCAGCAGCTTACAGGGCCTCCAGTTCTTC. This sequence encodes CASSLQGLQFF.

There are many counts of this clone. This chain connects TRBV29-1 to TRBJ1-1; 7 bases align to TRBD1. The CDR3 extends over 13 amino acids. V was pared by 4 bases and J by 5 bases, with 7 bases of the junction left unmatched. Germline V gives CDR1 SQVTM, CDR2 ANQGSEA. CDR3 region: CSVATGPGTEAFF. The CDR3 DNA reads as TGCAGCGTTGCGACAGGGCCGGGGACTGAAGCTTTCTTT.